This TCR beta chain was documented in a study of technical replicates of blood from a few donors. TCRdb's table, derived via immunoSEQ multiplex PCR, lists solely in-frame clones and lacks some. This table has 70,000 to 95,000 clones, 85% to 95% appearing once. The germline V gene has CDR1 SNHLY and CDR2 FYNNEI. CDR3 length equals 11 residues. V lost 8 bases and J 7 bases, leaving 8 bases between the germline ends. The sequence was collected from a human donor in good health. The gene calls are TRBV2 and TRBJ2-2, with D unclear. The specimen was T cells isolated from PBMCs. CDR3 DNA: TGTGCCAGCGAGGTGGGCGGGGAGCTGTTTTTT. Protein: CASEVGGELFF.